This entry describes one T cell receptor beta chain. Authors' analysis steps: Quantification of nucleated cells was approximated via reference gene primer amplification. Only in-frame clones appear in the TCRdb table, and some are missing; sequencing was by immunoSEQ multiplex PCR. D and trimming come from the DNA, and the V and J calls and clone size come from that table. The table has 60,000 to 65,000 clones, around 79% seen once. V shed 0 bases and J shed 2 bases, with 8 bases lying between them. Looked up from germline, CDR1 is SGHRS and CDR2 is YFSETQ. This CDR3 spans 14 amino acids. The data stem from a study of blood T cell repertoires in COVID-19. Study at large: Both acute and convalescent COVID-19 samples were obtained from the United States, Italy and Spain. From T cells, B-cell-depleted T cells, or PBMCs came the material, which was cDNA or gDNA.

The V call is TRBV5-1, the J call TRBJ1-2, with D hard to call. Sequencing used peripheral blood. The source of this sequence is a human donor in a cohort sampled during active COVID-19. The CDR3 DNA follows: TGCGCCAGCAGCTTGGGGGCGGGGAACTATGGCTACACCTTC. The encoded protein is CASSLGAGNYGYTF.